This is a list of T cell receptor beta chains from one sample in a study of blood T cells in healthy people across ages. TCRdb recomputed calls from the 5' RACE reads with MiXCR, one row per CDR3 protein. This sample has hundreds of thousands of distinct CDR3 sequences, with less than 45% found just once. Material for sequencing was blood. Receptor source: a man at least 80 years old in good health. The CDR3 runs from the conserved cysteine through the conserved F or W.

CDR3aa: CASSSGLAGGVEQFF
j_gene: TRBJ2-1
v_gene: TRBV5-4

CDR3aa: CASSPVGGGSETQYF
j_gene: TRBJ2-5
v_gene: TRBV7-2

CDR3aa: CASSPRAQGGYNEQFF
j_gene: TRBJ2-1
v_gene: TRBV3-1

CDR3aa: CASTNAWGSYEQYF
j_gene: TRBJ2-7
v_gene: TRBV6-5

CDR3aa: CSARGTSGGVRYEQYF
j_gene: TRBJ2-7
v_gene: TRBV20-1

CDR3aa: CASKEVGASYNSPLHF
j_gene: TRBJ1-6
v_gene: TRBV6-5

CDR3aa: CATSTTRSTGRAGELFF
j_gene: TRBJ2-2
v_gene: TRBV15

CDR3aa: CASSKDLTERRLLQETQYF
j_gene: TRBJ2-5
v_gene: TRBV21-1

CDR3aa: CASSQDSAKSSTDTQYF
j_gene: TRBJ2-3
v_gene: TRBV4-2

CDR3aa: CASSPNRDQAFF
j_gene: TRBJ1-1
v_gene: TRBV18

CDR3aa: CSASLGQGENIQYF
j_gene: TRBJ2-4
v_gene: TRBV20-1

CDR3aa: CASSYPIVQGTTYVQYF
j_gene: TRBJ2-4
v_gene: TRBV6-2/TRBV6-3

CDR3aa: CSARGQLWINTQYF
j_gene: TRBJ2-3
v_gene: TRBV20-1

CDR3aa: CASSLTVETQYF
j_gene: TRBJ2-5
v_gene: TRBV7-2

CDR3aa: CASSSTRENEQFF
j_gene: TRBJ2-1
v_gene: TRBV7-2

CDR3aa: CASSQTSGSEADTQYF
j_gene: TRBJ2-3
v_gene: TRBV4-3

CDR3aa: CASSQFSGYQETQYF
j_gene: TRBJ2-5
v_gene: TRBV3-1

CDR3aa: CASSSVGTGGRYEQFF
j_gene: TRBJ2-1
v_gene: TRBV7-2

CDR3aa: CASSPNRVEQFF
j_gene: TRBJ2-1
v_gene: TRBV6-6

CDR3aa: CSGRPGGSDTQYF
j_gene: TRBJ2-3
v_gene: TRBV29-1

CDR3aa: CASSIGTGGDQPQHF
j_gene: TRBJ1-5
v_gene: TRBV18

CDR3aa: CSVDRGFTDTQYF
j_gene: TRBJ2-3
v_gene: TRBV29-1

CDR3aa: CASRGSDRSPNSPLHF
j_gene: TRBJ1-6
v_gene: TRBV6-6

CDR3aa: CASSERGDYGYTF
j_gene: TRBJ1-2
v_gene: TRBV19

CDR3aa: CSARDPGQGSHEQYF
j_gene: TRBJ2-7
v_gene: TRBV20-1

CDR3aa: CSARDGRRSGQNNEQFF
j_gene: TRBJ2-1
v_gene: TRBV20-1

CDR3aa: CASSLWGSTDTQYF
j_gene: TRBJ2-3
v_gene: TRBV13

CDR3aa: CASSPRGTAYEQYF
j_gene: TRBJ2-7
v_gene: TRBV6-2/TRBV6-3

CDR3aa: CASSTPEGGWYF
j_gene: TRBJ2-4
v_gene: TRBV28